The 5 T cell receptor beta chains below come from one sample, sequenced in a study of T cells in Graves' hyperthyroidism and ophthalmopathy. The TCR beta CDR3 regions underwent amplification using RNA transcripts as the source. RT-PCR in the first round (using the HTBI primer set) targeted the TCR CDR3. Via MiXCR, TCRdb re-called the multiplex PCR reads, giving one row per CDR3 protein. There are fewer than 400,000 distinct CDR3 sequences in the sample; 11% to 15% occur only once, and approximately 29% lies in the top ten. Input material: blood. Receptors originate from a man aged 45 to 65 with Graves' ophthalmopathy.

J is TRBJ2-5 and V is TRBV2; D is perhaps TRBD2 (6 bases). V was shortened by 4 bases and J by 4 bases, with 13 bases between the two germline ends. The CDR3 is made up of 14 amino acids. Per the germline V gene, CDR1 is SNHLY and CDR2 is FYNNEI. Written as DNA, the CDR3 is TGTGCCAGCAGTGGGATAGCGGTAGGAGAGACCCAGTACTTC. The encoded protein is CASSGIAVGETQYF.

The table lists this clonotype with a few counts. The chain carries TRBV11-3 and TRBJ2-2, with D hard to call. V dropped 5 bases and J dropped 6 bases, with 7 bases sitting between them. The CDR3 loop spans 12 amino acids. In germline, CDR1 is SGHNT, CDR2 YENEEA. CDR3 sequence reads: CASSRVAGELFF. CDR3 in DNA: TGTGCCAGCAGCAGGGTCGCCGGGGAGCTGTTTTTT. Looking up the rest from reference TRBV11-3 and TRBJ2-2 gives the full variable domain: EAGVVQSPRYKIIEKKQPVAFWCNPISGHNTLYWYLQNLGQGPELLIRYENEEAVDDSQLPKDRFSAERLKGVDSTLKIQPAELGDSAVYLCASSRVAGELFFGEGSRLTVL.

This clonotype was detected a few times. V usage is TRBV14 and J usage is TRBJ1-6; TRBD1 matches at 10 bases. The CDR3 totals 17 residues. Losses at the gene ends were 0 bases for V and 7 bases for J; bases not matched to a gene: 6. CDR1 is SGHDN, CDR2 FVKESK, per germline. As DNA, the CDR3 is TGTGCCAGCAGCCAAGAGTACGGGACAGGGGTGAATTCACCCCTCCACTTT. This sequence encodes CASSQEYGTGVNSPLHF.

Ten or more counts support this clonotype. The V and J genes are TRBV18 and TRBJ2-5; D may match TRBD1 or TRBD2 (5 bases each). The ends were cut back, 2 bases at V and 5 bases at J, with 9 bases in the middle. The CDR3 sequence is 13 residues long. Germline loops: CDR1 KGHSH, CDR2 LQKENI. The CDR3 coding sequence is TGTGCCAGCTCACCAACGTGGGGGGAGACCCAGTACTTC. This gives the protein CASSPTWGETQYF.

This clonotype was detected only a few times. This rearrangement joins TRBV29-1 to TRBJ2-7; D remains unclear. Trimming pared 4 bases from V and 4 bases from J, leaving 8 bases between. Germline lookup yields CDR1 SQVTM and CDR2 ANQGSEA. The CDR3 consists of 11 residues. The CDR3 here is CSVVVYYEQYF. The CDR3 nucleotides read TGCAGCGTTGTAGTTTATTACGAGCAGTACTTC.